The following is a TCR beta chain sequence with its context. The target antigen is unknown. Sequencing used immunoSEQ multiplex PCR; TCRdb keeps in-frame clones, though not all of them. This sample yields 160,000 or so clones, of which approximately 88% are seen a single time; 10% to 15% belongs to the top ten. The data belong to a study of radiation and T cells in renal cell carcinoma. In the study overall: Nephrectomy followed 15 Gy stereotactic body radiation by 4 weeks. Study findings and constraints: From baseline, blood top tumor clonotypes peaked at 2 weeks post-radiation.

The ends were cut back, 3 bases at V and 2 bases at J, with 12 bases in the middle. Germline loops: CDR1 SGHNT, CDR2 YYREEE (reference sequence). This CDR3 comprises 16 residues. The time point here: blood 2 weeks post-SBRT. This sample's treatment: 15 Gy SBRT to primary tumor, nephrectomy 4 weeks later. The patient's renal cell carcinoma had clear cell pathology. The receptor was derived from a woman aged 45-65 years with renal cell carcinoma. Sequences were derived from blood, sampled from a patient whose treatment included radiotherapy and nephrectomy. V gene TRBV5-4 combines with J gene TRBJ2-6; possibly TRBD2 for D (6 bases). The DNA for the CDR3 is TGTGCCAGCAGCTCCCAGGAGGGTGCTGGGGCCAACGTCCTGACTTTC. As protein: CASSSQEGAGANVLTF.